One TCR beta chain is described in this entry. Its antigen remains unknown. The data were obtained in a study of T cell repertoires in cytomegalovirus infection. TCRdb re-called the reads through MiXCR, storing one row per CDR3 protein. The table lists 900,000 to 950,000 distinct CDR3 sequences, roughly 30% of them singletons. This TCR came from a human donor in good health (CMV status not recorded). Some clones in this sample may be carry-over from other donors' samples. The sample here was cultured CD8+ T cells from PBMCs, taken from culture after CMV antigen stimulation.

CDR3 sequence reads: CATSRDKGTGSTGELFF. DNA for the CDR3: TGTGCCACCAGCAGAGATAAGGGGACAGGGAGCACCGGGGAGCTGTTTTTT. V usage is TRBV15 and J usage is TRBJ2-2; 9 bases line up with TRBD1. Looked up from germline, CDR1 is LNHNV and CDR2 is YYDKDF (reference sequence). CDR3 length equals 17 residues. Trimming at V came to 0 bases and at J to 4 bases, leaving 6 bases not matched to a gene. The full variable domain, rest sourced from reference TRBV15 and TRBJ2-2, is DAMVIQNPRYQVTQFGKPVTLSCSQTLNHNVMYWYQQKSSQAPKLLFHYYDKDFNNEADTPDNFQSRRPNTSFCFLDIRSPGLGDTAMYLCATSRDKGTGSTGELFFGEGSRLTVL.